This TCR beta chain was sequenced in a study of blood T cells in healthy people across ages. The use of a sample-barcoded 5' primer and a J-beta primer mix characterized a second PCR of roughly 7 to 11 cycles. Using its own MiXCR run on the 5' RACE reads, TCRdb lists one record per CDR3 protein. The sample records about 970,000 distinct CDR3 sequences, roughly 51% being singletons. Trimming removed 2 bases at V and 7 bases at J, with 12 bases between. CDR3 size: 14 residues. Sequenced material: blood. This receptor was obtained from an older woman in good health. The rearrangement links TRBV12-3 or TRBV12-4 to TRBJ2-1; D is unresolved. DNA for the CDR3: TGTGCCAGCAGTTTAAATGTAAACGGAAATGAGCAGTTCTTC. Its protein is CASSLNVNGNEQFF.